This is a list of T cell receptor beta chains from one sample in a study of blood T cells in healthy people across ages. TCRdb itself ran the 5' RACE reads through MiXCR, one entry per CDR3 protein. Seen here are hundreds of thousands of distinct CDR3 sequences, around 42% observed once, and the top ten hold approximately 20%. The sequencing sample was made of blood. These receptors came from a man between 60 and 70 years old in good health. CDR3s include the opening cysteine and the closing phenylalanine or tryptophan. Fields, in order: CDR3 protein, CDR3 DNA, V gene, D gene, clone size, J gene. D genes are given only for firm matches. Rows give clone size only sometimes, using once, few, many, or a class for an expanded clone.

CASSYRSQGANYGYTF	TGTGCCAGCAGCTACCGGTCCCAAGGAGCTAACTATGGCTACACCTTC	TRBV7-2	.	.	TRBJ1-2
CASSQTGNRNTEAFF	TGCGCCAGCAGCCAAACAGGGAATCGGAACACCGAAGCTTTCTTT	TRBV4-1	.	.	TRBJ1-1
CSAVGLAGGTQFF	TGCAGTGCTGTCGGACTAGCGGGGGGAACGCAGTTCTTC	TRBV20-1	TRBD2	.	TRBJ2-1
CASSSGTVQETQYF	TGTGCCAGCAGTTCCGGGACAGTACAAGAGACCCAGTACTTC	TRBV5-6	TRBD1	many	TRBJ2-5
CASSRSLVNTEAFF	TGTGCCAGCAGCCGTTCTTTGGTGAACACTGAAGCTTTCTTT	TRBV7-2	.	.	TRBJ1-1
CASSPIGGWDTQYF	TGTGCCAGCAGCCCAATCGGCGGGTGGGATACGCAGTATTTT	TRBV7-2	.	few	TRBJ2-3
CASSVLTSYEQYF	TGTGCCAGCAGTGTACTCACATCCTACGAGCAGTACTTC	TRBV28	.	.	TRBJ2-7
CATSRADRVSQETQYF	TGTGCCACCAGCAGAGCGGACAGGGTATCCCAAGAGACCCAGTACTTC	TRBV15	TRBD1	.	TRBJ2-5
CASSHQSTGGDPLHF	TGTGCCAGCAGCCACCAGTCGACAGGGGGCGATCCCCTCCACTTT	TRBV7-2	TRBD1	few	TRBJ1-6
CASSPTGTGEEQYF	TGTGCCAGCAGCCCGACCGGGACAGGGGAAGAGCAGTACTTC	TRBV7-3	TRBD1	.	TRBJ2-7
CASIRQGGYGYTF	TGTGCCAGCATCCGTCAGGGCGGCTATGGCTACACCTTC	TRBV7-9	.	.	TRBJ1-2
CASSSEGGLGNIQYF	TGTGCCAGCAGCTCCGAAGGGGGGCTTGGAAACATTCAGTACTTC	TRBV7-2	.	few	TRBJ2-4
CASSLQLYSKNIQYF	TGTGCCAGCAGCTTACAGTTATACTCCAAAAACATTCAGTACTTC	TRBV11-2	.	.	TRBJ2-4
CASRLPSTSGGEETQYF	TGTGCCAGCAGACTACCGAGCACTAGCGGGGGGGAGGAGACCCAGTACTTC	TRBV27	TRBD2	.	TRBJ2-5
CASSFPGGGSYEQYF	TGTGCCAGCAGCTTCCCTGGCGGGGGGTCCTACGAGCAGTACTTC	TRBV7-9	TRBD2	.	TRBJ2-7
CASSLAGVGSPLHF	TGTGCCAGCAGCTTGGCCGGGGTTGGATCACCCCTCCACTTT	TRBV5-6	.	few	TRBJ1-6
CASSFGDRGTEAFF	TGTGCCAGCAGCTTCGGGGACAGGGGCACTGAAGCTTTCTTT	TRBV7-9	TRBD1	.	TRBJ1-1
CASSPSNEKLFF	TGTGCCAGCTCACCGTCGAATGAAAAACTGTTTTTT	TRBV18	.	few	TRBJ1-4
CASSFSLQGGRNGYTF	TGTGCCAGCAGCTTCTCCCTACAGGGGGGAAGGAATGGCTACACCTTC	TRBV7-9	TRBD1	.	TRBJ1-2
CASSLNVRGGTQYF	TGTGCCAGCAGTTTAAACGTCAGGGGTGGCACGCAGTATTTT	TRBV12-3/TRBV12-4	.	.	TRBJ2-3
CASSPQNLAGLYNEQFF	TGTGCCAGCAGCCCCCAGAATCTAGCGGGACTTTACAATGAGCAGTTCTTC	TRBV9	TRBD2	.	TRBJ2-1
CASSFLASGGLTDTQYF	TGTGCCAGCAGCTTCCTGGCTAGCGGGGGGCTCACAGATACGCAGTATTTT	TRBV7-2	TRBD2	.	TRBJ2-3
CASSLPGKEYGYTF	TGTGCCAGCAGCCTACCCGGGAAGGAATATGGCTACACCTTC	TRBV4-2	.	.	TRBJ1-2
CASSSTANGYTF	TGTGCCAGCAGTAGTACCGCGAATGGCTACACCTTC	TRBV12-3/TRBV12-4	.	few	TRBJ1-2
CASSPRLAGERTQFF	TGTGCCAGCAGCCCGAGACTAGCGGGGGAGAGAACCCAGTTCTTC	TRBV7-2	TRBD2	.	TRBJ2-1
CASSVGQQVNIQYF	TGTGCCAGCAGCGTGGGACAGCAAGTAAACATTCAGTACTTC	TRBV7-2	TRBD1	few	TRBJ2-4
CSAADRDNQPQHF	TGCAGTGCTGCCGACAGAGACAATCAGCCCCAGCATTTT	TRBV20-1	.	.	TRBJ1-5
CASSVGGGQGRYNEQFF	TGTGCCAGCAGCGTAGGTGGTGGACAGGGCCGATACAATGAGCAGTTCTTC	TRBV9	TRBD1	few	TRBJ2-1
CASRGGLAAYGQYF	TGTGCCAGCAGAGGGGGTCTGGCTGCCTACGGGCAGTACTTC	TRBV25-1	.	.	TRBJ2-7
CASSSQGWGNYGYTF	TGTGCCAGCAGCTCTCAGGGCTGGGGTAACTATGGCTACACCTTC	TRBV7-9	.	.	TRBJ1-2
CASSVASGGGQETQYF	TGTGCCAGCAGCGTAGCTAGCGGGGGGGGCCAAGAGACCCAGTACTTC	TRBV9	TRBD2	.	TRBJ2-5
CASSSIGQQGTSEAFF	TGTGCCAGCAGCTCGATAGGACAGCAGGGTACTTCTGAAGCTTTCTTT	TRBV7-9	.	.	TRBJ1-1
CAKKPGRGTTGGYTF	TGTGCCAAAAAACCGGGACGGGGAACCACGGGGGGCTACACCTTC	TRBV2	.	.	TRBJ1-2
CSAQLRVGGGNQPQHF	TGCAGTGCTCAACTCAGGGTTGGGGGGGGCAATCAGCCCCAGCATTTT	TRBV20-1	.	.	TRBJ1-5
CASRGGTANTEAFF	TGTGCCAGCAGGGGCGGGACAGCGAACACTGAAGCTTTCTTT	TRBV27	TRBD1	few	TRBJ1-1
CASSKTGRGGYTF	TGTGCCAGCAGCAAGACAGGTCGGGGTGGCTACACCTTC	TRBV25-1	.	few	TRBJ1-2
CSARVAGGGSPLHF	TGCAGTGCTAGAGTTGCGGGGGGTGGTTCACCCCTCCACTTT	TRBV20-1	.	few	TRBJ1-6
CSVETDLDQPQHF	TGCAGCGTTGAGACTGATTTAGATCAGCCCCAGCATTTT	TRBV29-1	.	few	TRBJ1-5
CASSLPTRVSNEKLFF	TGTGCCAGCAGTTTACCGACCAGGGTTTCCAATGAAAAACTGTTTTTT	TRBV28	.	.	TRBJ1-4
CASSFLQGGLRSSEAFF	TGTGCCAGCAGCTTCCTCCAGGGAGGGCTCAGGTCGTCTGAAGCTTTCTTT	TRBV11-2	.	.	TRBJ1-1
CSARDPTRRQGGYGYTF	TGCAGTGCTAGAGACCCTACGCGCCGGCAGGGAGGCTATGGCTACACCTTC	TRBV20-1	.	.	TRBJ1-2
CASSPPRSSYNEQFF	TGTGCCAGCAGCCCTCCCAGGAGCTCCTACAATGAGCAGTTCTTC	TRBV7-9	.	few	TRBJ2-1
CSAFGLAGGTQFF	TGCAGTGCTTTCGGACTAGCGGGGGGAACGCAGTTCTTC	TRBV20-1	TRBD2	.	TRBJ2-1
CSGWDTGELFF	TGCAGCGGCTGGGACACCGGGGAGCTGTTTTTT	TRBV29-1	.	.	TRBJ2-2
CASMTGFNSNQPQHF	TGTGCCAGCATGACAGGGTTTAATAGCAATCAGCCCCAGCATTTT	TRBV6-1	TRBD1	.	TRBJ1-5
CASVPTSYEQYF	TGTGCCAGCGTTCCTACGTCCTACGAGCAGTACTTC	TRBV12-3/TRBV12-4	.	.	TRBJ2-7
CASSVLPTGELFF	TGTGCCAGCAGCGTCCTTCCCACCGGGGAGCTGTTTTTT	TRBV9	.	.	TRBJ2-2
CSASNPKGAYEQYF	TGCAGTGCTAGTAACCCCAAAGGGGCCTACGAGCAGTACTTC	TRBV20-1	.	once	TRBJ2-7
CATSRQAEHTDTQYF	TGTGCCACCAGTAGACAGGCGGAACACACAGATACGCAGTATTTT	TRBV24-1	.	.	TRBJ2-3
CASSLVGGGNGYTF	TGTGCCAGCAGTTTAGTAGGGGGCGGCAATGGCTACACCTTC	TRBV12-3/TRBV12-4	TRBD1	few	TRBJ1-2
CSGRQGPQETQYF	TGCAGCGGACGACAGGGCCCCCAAGAGACCCAGTACTTC	TRBV29-1	TRBD1	many	TRBJ2-5